This entry features one TCR beta chain sequence. The antigen is unknown. The data stem from a study of response to subunit inactivated influenza vaccine. Study results and caveats: Few new T cells, the authors suggested, are recruited by each seasonal influenza vaccination.

One entry per CDR3 protein results from TCRdb running MiXCR on the RT-PCR reads. The sample consists of approximately 500,000 distinct CDR3 sequences, approximately 13% of them appearing once. CDR1 SGDLS and CDR2 YYNGEE come from the germline V gene. The CDR3 extends over 19 amino acids. Trimming took 0 bases from V and 4 from J; bases not matched to a gene: 12. Sequencing was performed on PBMCs from blood, taken more than 35 days after vaccination. This chain joins TRBV9 and TRBJ2-6; 8 bases match TRBD1. The source of this sequence is a man in his forties or fifties who received an inactivated influenza vaccine. CDR3 nucleotides: TGTGCCAGCAGCGTAGGAGCGGACAGGGCGTACCTAGGGGCCAACGTCCTGACTTTC. It yields the protein CASSVGADRAYLGANVLTF.